This TCR beta chain derives from a study of T-cell memory formation after mild COVID-19. About the study: Largely donor-specific sequence clusters came from two donors.

This clonotype was detected only a few times. Its antigen is not identified. Using its own MiXCR run on the 5' RACE reads, TCRdb lists one record per CDR3 protein. The table records about 350,000 distinct CDR3 sequences, 20% to 25% of them present only once. Whole-study findings and limits: Certain responding clones were present in pre-infection memory, suggesting participation of cross-reactive memory.

Sequenced input: PBMCs or a T cell subset sorted from them (not recorded which). This sequence was found in a man aged 18 to 29 who had mild COVID-19 (a few samples of this study predate the infection). Cell type and time point are not known.

CDR3 in amino acids: CASSPTTASSYNEQFF. In nucleotides, the CDR3 is TGTGCCAGCAGCCCTACTACCGCGAGCTCCTACAATGAGCAGTTCTTC. The chain has TRBV11-1 and TRBJ2-1; D unresolved. CDR1 and CDR2 (germline): SGHAT, FQDESV (reference sequence). The CDR3 loop spans 16 amino acids. The germline V and J ends were trimmed by 5 bases and 0 bases, with 14 bases remaining between them. The full variable domain, rest sourced from reference TRBV11-1 and TRBJ2-1, is EAEVAQSPRYKITEKSQAVAFWCDPISGHATLYWYRQILGQGPELLVQFQDESVVDDSQLPKDRFSAERLKGVDSTLKIQPAELGDSAMYLCASSPTTASSYNEQFFGPGTRLTVL.